These T cell receptor beta chains were read from a single sample in a study of T cells after yellow fever vaccination. TCRdb re-called the 5' RACE reads with MiXCR, one entry per CDR3 protein. This sample has around 30,000 distinct CDR3 sequences, with more than 5% found just once. This sample comprised CD8+ T cells sorted from PBMCs, obtained 10 days after the yellow fever booster vaccination. The receptors come from a man aged 30 to 39 who received the YFV17D yellow fever vaccine. CDR3s include the opening cysteine and the closing phenylalanine or tryptophan. A D gene is named only where the DNA matches it firmly. Each size is once, few, many or a size class.

d_gene: .; j_gene: TRBJ1-2; abundance: many; v_gene: TRBV6-5; CDR3aa: CASSYSVYTNYGYTF; CDR3nt: TGTGCCAGCAGTTACTCGGTGTATACGAACTATGGCTACACCTTC
d_gene: .; j_gene: TRBJ2-5; abundance: many; v_gene: TRBV5-4; CDR3aa: CASSFAETQYF; CDR3nt: TGTGCCAGCAGCTTTGCGGAGACCCAGTACTTC
d_gene: TRBD1; j_gene: TRBJ2-5; abundance: many; v_gene: TRBV4-3; CDR3aa: CASSQQGTDPRETQYF; CDR3nt: TGCGCCAGCAGCCAACAGGGGACAGACCCGAGGGAGACCCAGTACTTC
d_gene: .; j_gene: TRBJ2-2; abundance: many; v_gene: TRBV7-8; CDR3aa: CASSLARQNTGELFF; CDR3nt: TGTGCCAGCAGCTTAGCGCGACAGAACACCGGGGAGCTGTTTTTT
d_gene: TRBD2; j_gene: TRBJ2-5; abundance: many; v_gene: TRBV10-2; CDR3aa: CASGTSGSGLETQYF; CDR3nt: TGCGCCAGCGGGACTAGCGGGAGTGGGTTGGAGACCCAGTACTTC
d_gene: TRBD1; j_gene: TRBJ1-1; abundance: many; v_gene: TRBV6-5; CDR3aa: CASSYLDTGGEVEAFF; CDR3nt: TGTGCCAGCAGTTACCTCGATACAGGGGGCGAAGTTGAAGCTTTCTTT
d_gene: TRBD1; j_gene: TRBJ2-7; abundance: many; v_gene: TRBV15; CDR3aa: CATSRVGTGDREQYF; CDR3nt: TGTGCCACCAGCAGAGTGGGGACAGGGGACCGGGAGCAGTACTTC
d_gene: .; j_gene: TRBJ2-1; abundance: many; v_gene: TRBV5-5; CDR3aa: CASSPVGSYNEQFF; CDR3nt: TGTGCCAGCAGCCCGGTGGGTTCCTACAATGAGCAGTTCTTC
d_gene: .; j_gene: TRBJ2-1; abundance: many; v_gene: TRBV9; CDR3aa: CASSVELTVNNEQFF; CDR3nt: TGTGCCAGCAGCGTAGAACTGACTGTCAACAATGAGCAGTTCTTC
d_gene: .; j_gene: TRBJ1-4; abundance: many; v_gene: TRBV7-9; CDR3aa: CASSLGGIEEKLFF; CDR3nt: TGTGCCAGCAGTCTAGGGGGAATAGAGGAAAAACTGTTTTTT
d_gene: TRBD1; j_gene: TRBJ2-1; abundance: once; v_gene: TRBV5-6; CDR3aa: CASSPPGQHNEQFF; CDR3nt: TGTGCCAGCAGCCCGCCGGGACAGCACAATGAGCAGTTCTTC
d_gene: .; j_gene: TRBJ2-2; abundance: many; v_gene: TRBV15; CDR3aa: CATSTHPSSGELFF; CDR3nt: TGTGCCACCAGCACCCACCCATCGTCCGGGGAGCTGTTTTTT
d_gene: .; j_gene: TRBJ2-3; abundance: many; v_gene: TRBV7-2; CDR3aa: CASSYLTDTQYF; CDR3nt: TGTGCCAGCAGCTACCTCACAGATACGCAGTATTTT
d_gene: TRBD2; j_gene: TRBJ2-3; abundance: many; v_gene: TRBV5-7; CDR3aa: CASSLVGLAGGHLTDTQYF; CDR3nt: TGTGCCAGCAGCTTGGTGGGGCTAGCGGGAGGACATCTTACAGATACGCAGTATTTT
d_gene: TRBD2; j_gene: TRBJ2-1; abundance: many; v_gene: TRBV20-1; CDR3aa: CSARGPLAGSYNEQFF; CDR3nt: TGCAGTGCTAGAGGTCCGCTAGCGGGCTCCTACAATGAGCAGTTCTTC